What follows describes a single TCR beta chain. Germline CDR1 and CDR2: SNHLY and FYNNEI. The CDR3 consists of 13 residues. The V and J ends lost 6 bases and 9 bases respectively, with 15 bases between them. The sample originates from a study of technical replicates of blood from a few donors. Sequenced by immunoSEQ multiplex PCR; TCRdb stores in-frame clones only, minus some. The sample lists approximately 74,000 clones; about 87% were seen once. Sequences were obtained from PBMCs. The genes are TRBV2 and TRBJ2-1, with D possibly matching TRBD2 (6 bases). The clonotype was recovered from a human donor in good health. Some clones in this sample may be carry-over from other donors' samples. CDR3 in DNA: TGTGCCAGCAGGGTAACTAGCTCAGGTGAGCAGTTCTTC. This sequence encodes CASRVTSSGEQFF.